This TCR beta chain stems from a study of blood T cell repertoires in COVID-19. Study details: Researchers got acute and convalescent COVID-19 samples from the United States, Italy and Spain. Nucleic acid was either cDNA or gDNA, and it came from T cells, B-cell-depleted T cells, or PBMCs.

Germline V gene lookup returns CDR1 SGHTA and CDR2 FQGNSA. The CDR3 has 15 residues. V dropped 5 bases and J dropped 0 bases, with 11 bases sitting between them. In the authors' methods: Amplification with reference gene primers provided the estimates of nucleated cell counts. Here immunoSEQ multiplex PCR was the method, and the copy in TCRdb shows in-frame clones only, minus some. The V and J calls and the clone size are those of that table, but D and trimming were determined from the DNA. The profile shows approximately 74,000 clones, 80% to 90% of them singletons. The chain joins TRBV7-2 to TRBJ1-3; D not resolved. The TCR comes from a woman older than 75 with active or convalescent COVID-19. Specimen: peripheral blood. CDR3 bases: TGTGCCAGCAGCCCCCACATGTCCTCTGGAAACACCATATATTTT. This translates into CASSPHMSSGNTIYF.